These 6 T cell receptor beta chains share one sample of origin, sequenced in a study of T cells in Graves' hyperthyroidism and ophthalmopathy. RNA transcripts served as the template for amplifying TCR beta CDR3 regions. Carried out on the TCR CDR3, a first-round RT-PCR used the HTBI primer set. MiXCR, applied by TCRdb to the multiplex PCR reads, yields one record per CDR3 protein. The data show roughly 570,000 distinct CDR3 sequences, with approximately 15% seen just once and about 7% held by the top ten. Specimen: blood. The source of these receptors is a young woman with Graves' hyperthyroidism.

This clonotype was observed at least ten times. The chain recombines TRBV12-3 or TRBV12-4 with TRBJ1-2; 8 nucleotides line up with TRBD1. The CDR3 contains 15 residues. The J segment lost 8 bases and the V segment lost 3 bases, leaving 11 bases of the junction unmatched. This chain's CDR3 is CASSLRGQGFSGYTF. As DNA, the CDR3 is TGTGCCAGCAGTTTGAGAGGACAGGGCTTTTCGGGCTACACCTTC.

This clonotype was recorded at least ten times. CDR3 loop: CASRPGADGNTIYF. The CDR3 nucleotides read TGTGCCAGCAGACCGGGGGCCGATGGAAACACCATATATTTT. The chain links TRBV6-1 to TRBJ1-3; D might be TRBD1 (6 bases). This CDR3 contains 14 residues. The germline CDR1 and CDR2 sequences are MNHNS and SASEGT. Trimming removed 6 bases from V and 3 bases from J, with 12 bases in between.

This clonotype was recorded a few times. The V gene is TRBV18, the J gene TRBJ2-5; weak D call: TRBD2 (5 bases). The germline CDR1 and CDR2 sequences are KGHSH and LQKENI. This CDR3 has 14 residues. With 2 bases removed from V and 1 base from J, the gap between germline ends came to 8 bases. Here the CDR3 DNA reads TGTGCCAGCTCACCAGGAGGAGCCCAAGAGACCCAGTACTTC. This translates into CASSPGGAQETQYF.

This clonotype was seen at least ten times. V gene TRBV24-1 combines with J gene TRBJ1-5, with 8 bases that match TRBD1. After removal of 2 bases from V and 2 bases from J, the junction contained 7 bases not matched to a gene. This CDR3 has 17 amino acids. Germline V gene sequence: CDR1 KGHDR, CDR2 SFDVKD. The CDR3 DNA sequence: TGTGCCACCAGTGATTCCGGACAGGGCGGTGGCAATCAGCCCCAGCATTTT. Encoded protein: CATSDSGQGGGNQPQHF.

The CDR3 region is CASRGGTIYNEQFF. The DNA for the CDR3 is TGTGCCAGCAGGGGGGGGACTATCTACAATGAGCAGTTCTTC. The V gene is TRBV27, the J gene TRBJ2-1, with 7 bases that match TRBD2. Trimming at V came to 6 bases and at J to 3 bases, leaving 5 bases not matched to a gene. The CDR3 totals 14 residues. Germline V gene lookup returns CDR1 MNHEY and CDR2 SMNVEV (reference sequence).

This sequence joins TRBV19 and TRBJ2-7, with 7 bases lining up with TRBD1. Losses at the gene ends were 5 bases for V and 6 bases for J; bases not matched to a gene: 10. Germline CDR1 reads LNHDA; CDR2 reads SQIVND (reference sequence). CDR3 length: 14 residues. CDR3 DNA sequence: TGTGCCAGTAGTCCACAGACAGGGTCCGGCGAGCAGTACTTC. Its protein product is CASSPQTGSGEQYF.